The following is a T cell receptor (beta chain) sequence with its context. The clone's antigen remains unknown. Base qualities are not provided; no much larger clone lies one nucleotide away. This entry belongs to a study of OX40 agonist ivuxolimab in advanced cancers. Background for the entire study: Ivuxolimab was a fully human IgG2 agonistic monoclonal antibody targeting the costimulatory receptor OX40 (CD134). The paper reports the monotherapy dose-escalation portion (N of about 47 patients) of the phase I ivuxolimab trial. Partial responses occurred in three dose-escalation patients, of whom one had hepatocellular carcinoma and two had cutaneous melanoma. Patients were allowed to have had prior anti-PD-1, anti-PD-L1 or anti-CTLA-4 therapy, and around 43% of the dose-escalation patients had been treated with checkpoint inhibitors. In the dose-escalation cohort, 82.7% of patients were male, and the mean age was approximately 60 years, with a range of about 23 to 85. Intravenous ivuxolimab was administered to patients every 2 weeks at six dose levels: 0.01, 0.1, 0.3, 1.5, 3 and 10 mg/kg. Peripheral TCRbeta sequencing was intended to test whether TCR sequence diversity was altered and clonal T-cell expansion was caused by ivuxolimab. Of the roughly 51 patients in dose escalation, about 20 had hepatocellular carcinoma, about 15 had melanoma, 9 had renal cell carcinoma and 9 had head and neck cancer. Summary of the overall study and its limitations: Which antigens the clonally expanded peripheral T cells were specific for was not determined. On average, CD8+ T cells showed more expanded clones than CD4+ T cells after ivuxolimab. Clonal expansion of both CD4+ and CD8+ blood T cells was observed from baseline to week 6 at doses 0.1 to 3.0 mg/kg. Low levels of normalized T-cell clonal expansion were also seen in some patients who did not respond. In partial responders in the 0.1-3.0 mg/kg groups, normalized peripheral clonal expansion was found to be among the lowest, especially among CD8+ T cells.

Sequences SGHRS (CDR1) and YFSETQ (CDR2) are obtained from the germline V gene. Here V drops 4 bases and J drops 12 bases, and the junction holds 8 bases not matched to any gene. Its CDR3 holds 12 amino acids, cysteine through phenylalanine. Of all the DNA, just the CDR3 is kept, 36 bases in frame from base 1. Patients with a history of autoimmune disease or receiving systemic immunosuppression were excluded from the trial. Peripheral blood for TCR sequencing was collected from all dose cohorts at baseline, on cycle 4 day 1, and on cycle 7 day 1. The samples were drawn from a first-in-human, open-label, multicenter phase I dose-escalation trial of ivuxolimab. Adults with locally advanced or metastatic melanoma, renal cell, hepatocellular, or head and neck squamous cell carcinoma were enrolled in the trial. Before TCR sequencing, CD4+ and CD8+ T cells were separately sorted from peripheral blood. For sequencing of the TCRbeta CDR3 region, genomic DNA was extracted from the sorted cells. TCRbeta CDR3 regions were sequenced using the immunoSEQ Assay. In TCRdb, the immuneACCESS table is reduced to in-frame sequences with V and J assigned. These tables do not hold every clone; where another copy was compared, an unresolved V gene accounts for under half, and the others remain unexplained. The table for this sample lists roughly 95,000 clones; approximately 84% of them were counted only once. The ten largest clonotypes hold less than 2% of the sample.

The chain uses TRBV5-1 and TRBJ1-1; 8 nucleotides in the junction match TRBD1. This TCR came from an adult with an advanced solid tumor such as melanoma, head and neck, liver or kidney cancer. The sequencing here drew on CD4+ or CD8+ T cells sorted from blood, taken in a trial of the OX40 agonist ivuxolimab. The nucleotide sequence reads as follows: TGCGCCAGCAGCCCAGACGGACAGGGAACTTTCTTT. Its translation reads: CASSPDGQGTFF.